Included here is one T cell receptor (beta chain) sequence, with context. Profiled with immunoSEQ multiplex PCR; TCRdb holds only in-frame clones, not every one. The table includes about 660,000 clones, roughly 90% detected once. The source of the sample is a study of shared T cell receptors in the human thymus. V was clipped by 5 bases and J by 6 bases; unmatched bases: 5. The V gene's germline CDR1 is MNHNY and CDR2 SVGAGI (reference sequence). This CDR3 has 14 residues. The same sample was also used in a study of human thymus T cells. From that second work: Healthy Finnish infants undergoing corrective surgery for congenital heart defects provided the donor material. Surgeons resected thymus tissue during corrective heart surgery. Thymic as well as blood repertoires seemed to favor certain V and J genes unevenly. Related studies found that unrelated individuals share highly overlapping thymic repertoires.

The sequenced material came from thymocytes. The source of this sequence is a boy under two years old with a congenital heart defect. The chain employs TRBV6-6 and TRBJ2-2; 8 bases agree with TRBD1. The CDR3 sequence is CASSPTGEAGELFF. CDR3 bases: TGTGCCAGCAGTCCGACAGGGGAGGCCGGGGAGCTGTTTTTT.